This T cell receptor (beta chain) was identified in a study of T cells after yellow fever vaccination. Overall study context: Fractions with few cells were prepared using SMART-Seq v4 Ultra Low Input.

The CDR3 length is 13 residues. Germline CDR1 is MDHEN and CDR2 is SYDVKM. V lost 1 base, J lost 6 bases, and 7 bases lay in between. They built TCR cDNA with 5'RACE template switching, a step that put in a universal primer site and UMIs. TCRdb recomputed calls from the 5' RACE reads with MiXCR, one row per CDR3 protein. The sample records approximately 300,000 distinct CDR3 sequences, 10% to 15% being singletons. This clonotype was observed a few times. The sample in question was CD4+ T cells sorted from PBMCs, obtained 45 days after the yellow fever booster vaccination. The source of this sequence is a man aged 25-45 years who received the YFV17D yellow fever vaccine. The chain has TRBV28 and TRBJ2-1, with D perhaps matching TRBD1 (5 bases). Here the CDR3 reads CASSLFQGNEQFF. As DNA, the CDR3 is TGTGCCAGCAGTTTATTCCAGGGCAATGAGCAGTTCTTC.